This entry features one TCR beta chain sequence. An end of the junction differs from the germline gene, which may be a read error. The data derive from a study of PD-1 blockade in classical Hodgkin lymphoma. This table comes from immunoSEQ multiplex PCR, and its TCRdb copy is limited to in-frame clones, with some not included. The sample records about 19,000 clones, around four fifths being singletons. The time point was: cycle 4 day 1 (C4D1), after less than seven weeks of nivolumab. Each and every patient relapsed after autologous stem cell transplantation, and patients got differing brentuximab vedotin exposure. Out of thawed PBMCs, magnetic negative selection purified CD4+ T cells. Sample: CD4+ T cells from blood, taken before the fourth cycle of nivolumab. This sequence originates from a human donor with classical Hodgkin lymphoma.

CDR3: CASSLEAGLTNF. The CDR3 DNA reads as TGTGCCAGCAGCTTAGAGGCGGGACTAACCAACTTC. This rearrangement joins TRBV5-4 to TRBJ2-7, with 7 bases lining up with TRBD2. The CDR3 is 12 residues long. Germline lookup yields CDR1 SGHNT and CDR2 YYREEE (reference sequence).